This TCR beta chain was sequenced during a study of blood T cell repertoires in COVID-19. Cohort 3 recovery required two negative PCRs, clearance, or symptom resolution. Sequencing used immunoSEQ multiplex PCR; TCRdb keeps in-frame clones, though not all of them. The data hold fewer than 450,000 clones, with roughly 87% observed a single time. The germline V gene encodes CDR1 KGHSH and CDR2 LQKENI. V gave up 2 bases and J gave up 4 bases; unmatched junction bases: 1. The CDR3 runs to 15 residues. This clonotype was sampled from a woman in her twenties or thirties who had recovered from COVID-19. The chain links TRBV18 to TRBJ2-5; 13 bases fit TRBD2. Sequencing used PBMCs or T cells enriched from blood (not recorded which). The CDR3 spells CASSPRLAGGETQYF. The CDR3 bases are TGTGCCAGCTCACCAAGACTAGCGGGGGGAGAGACCCAGTACTTC.